This passage covers 22 T cell receptor beta chains from one sample sequenced in a study of CD8+ T cells in alopecia areata. Treatment here: oral pan-JAK inhibitor, 5-10 mg twice daily. Peripheral blood and lesional scalp punch biopsies were taken from alopecia areata patients. Isolated RNA was reverse transcribed into cDNA used as the sequencing template. Sequencing was performed with immunoSEQ multiplex PCR; in TCRdb, only in-frame clones are kept and a portion is missing. The sample shows 1,500 to 2,500 clones, 77% of them seen only once. The sample was skin, taken at week 44, from a patient treated with tofacitinib. The receptors originated from a human donor with alopecia areata.

For this clone: In the same sample, other DNA sequences code for this CDR3. The chain couples TRBV9 to TRBJ2-3; no clear D. The CDR3 consists of 12 residues. Germline assignment: CDR1 SGDLS and CDR2 YYNGEE. Trimming stripped 0 bases from V and 5 bases from J, with 4 bases between. DNA of the CDR3: TGTGCCAGCAGCGTAGGGGTAGATACGCAGTATTTT. Amino acid sequence: CASSVGVDTQYF.

The chain is built from TRBV7-2 and TRBJ2-3; 11 nucleotides agree with TRBD1. Germline assignment: CDR1 SGHTA and CDR2 FQGNSA. J gave up 3 bases and V 6 bases, and 8 bases lay outside the gene matches. This CDR3 is 16 amino acids long. CDR3 region: CASSFRGQGGTDTQYF. The CDR3 DNA sequence: TGTGCCAGCAGTTTCCGGGGACAGGGGGGAACAGATACGCAGTATTTT.

The CDR3 loop reads CASSPGTGGNSPLHF. CDR3 DNA sequence: TGCGCCAGCAGCCCCGGGACAGGGGGTAACTCACCCCTCCACTTT. V gene TRBV5-1 combines with J gene TRBJ1-6; 11 bases are a match to TRBD1. Germline CDR1 SGHRS, CDR2 YFSETQ. The CDR3 spans 15 residues. The trim removed 4 bases at V and 10 bases at J, leaving 7 bases unmatched.

V and J are TRBV30 and TRBJ2-2, with D hard to call. Trimming took off 2 bases at V and 2 bases at J, with 3 bases between the two ends. Germline values: CDR1 GTSNPN, CDR2 SVGIG (reference sequence). CDR3 length: 12 residues. The CDR3 DNA sequence: TGTGCCTGGAGTTACAACACCGGGGAGCTGTTTTTT. Translated, it gives CAWSYNTGELFF.

The chain uses TRBV2 and TRBJ2-3, with D perhaps TRBD2 (5 bases). Germline loops: CDR1 SNHLY, CDR2 FYNNEI. The ends were cut back, 7 bases at V and 4 bases at J, with 15 bases in the middle. The CDR3 extends over 14 amino acids. CDR3 in DNA: TGTGCCAGCAAGGGAGAGGGAACCGCAGATACGCAGTATTTT. Its protein product is CASKGEGTADTQYF.

The rearrangement uses TRBV4-3 and TRBJ2-6; D is unresolved. V was cut by 4 bases and J by 0 bases, with 10 bases left in between. The CDR3 length is 16 residues. Looked up from germline, CDR1 is LGHNA and CDR2 is YSLEER. CDR3 protein: CASSRNPGSGANVLTF. The CDR3 DNA reads TGCGCCAGCAGCCGCAACCCGGGCTCTGGGGCCAACGTCCTGACTTTC.

CDR3 in amino acids: CAISDYRGTGNTIYF. The CDR3 coding sequence is TGTGCCATCAGTGATTACAGGGGGACTGGAAACACCATATATTTT. The gene calls are TRBV10-3 and TRBJ1-3, with 8 positions matching TRBD1. The CDR3 is made up of 15 amino acids. Trimming removed 3 bases from V and 2 bases from J; junction bases left unmatched: 3. Germline CDR1 reads ENHRY; CDR2 reads SYGVKD.

The rearrangement uses TRBV7-2 and TRBJ2-7; 8 bases map to TRBD1. This CDR3 has 17 residues. Trimming removed 5 bases from V and 3 bases from J; junction bases left unmatched: 15. Germline CDR1 is SGHTA and CDR2 is FQGNSA. In DNA form, the CDR3 reads TGTGCCAGCAGCACCCGCTCCAGGACAGGGATCATCTACGAGCAGTACTTC. This sequence encodes CASSTRSRTGIIYEQYF.

V gene TRBV19 combines with J gene TRBJ1-6; D remains unclear. Germline V gene lookup returns CDR1 LNHDA and CDR2 SQIVND (reference sequence). The CDR3 totals 16 residues. Between the trimmed V and J ends, which lost 7 bases and 0 bases, there was a span of 13 bases. CDR3 in amino acids: CASKERMSSYNSPLHF. The CDR3 bases are TGTGCCAGTAAGGAGAGGATGAGCTCCTATAATTCACCCCTCCACTTT.

V gene TRBV19 combines with J gene TRBJ1-5; D might be TRBD1 (6 bases). Germline CDR1 LNHDA, CDR2 SQIVND (reference sequence). Deletions cut 5 bases from V and 5 bases from J, with 13 bases between. The CDR3 covers 14 residues. The CDR3 DNA reads as TGTGCCAGTAGTCCACAGGGCCGAGATCAGCCCCAGCATTTT. This gives the protein CASSPQGRDQPQHF.

The gene calls are TRBV7-2 and TRBJ1-6; 8 bases match TRBD1. The germline V gene encodes CDR1 SGHTA and CDR2 FQGNSA. The CDR3 has 14 amino acids. With V trimmed by 5 bases and J by 7 bases, 4 bases remained unmatched. CDR3 coding DNA: TGTGCCAGCAGCAGGGGACAGGCGAATTCACCCCTCCACTTT. It encodes CASSRGQANSPLHF.

J is TRBJ2-3 and V is TRBV7-2, with D uncertain. The CDR3 covers 13 residues. V was clipped by 1 base and J by 3 bases, with 5 bases between them. Per germline, CDR1 SGHTA and CDR2 FQGNSA. CDR3 nucleotide sequence: TGTGCCAGCAGCTTAGACCTAACAGATACGCAGTATTTT. Amino acids: CASSLDLTDTQYF. The full variable domain, with the rest looked up from reference TRBV7-2 and TRBJ2-3, is GAGVSQSPSNKVTEKGKDVELRCDPISGHTALYWYRQSLGQGLEFLIYFQGNSAPDKSGLPSDRFSAERTGGSVSTLTIQRTQQEDSAVYLCASSLDLTDTQYFGPGTRLTVL.

The chain links TRBV6-1 to TRBJ1-5; 8 bases fit TRBD1. J lost 5 bases, V lost 4 bases, and 7 bases had no gene match. CDR3 length: 15 residues. Per the germline V gene, CDR1 is MNHNS and CDR2 is SASEGT. This CDR3 is CASSGTGTGDQPQHF. The CDR3 bases are TGTGCCAGCAGTGGCACGGGGACAGGCGATCAGCCCCAGCATTTT.

The J gene is TRBJ1-2, the V gene TRBV5-6; 7 positions agree with TRBD1. The CDR3 is made up of 12 amino acids. J was trimmed by 10 bases and V by 4 bases; bases with no gene match: 7. CDR1 is SGHDT, CDR2 YYEEEE, per germline. The CDR3 loop is CASSLWDSYYTF. In DNA, the CDR3 is TGTGCCAGCAGCCTTTGGGACAGCTACTACACCTTC. The variable domain in full, completed from reference TRBV5-6 and TRBJ1-2, reads DAGVTQSPTHLIKTRGQQVTLRCSPKSGHDTVSWYQQALGQGPQFIFQYYEEEERQRGNFPDRFSGHQFPNYSSELNVNALLLGDSALYLCASSLWDSYYTFGSGTRLTVV.

This clone was observed a handful of times. This chain joins TRBV7-2 and TRBJ1-6; TRBD1 aligns across 8 bases. The ends lost 1 base at V and 10 bases at J; junction bases unmatched: 3. The CDR3 spans 14 residues. Per germline, CDR1 SGHTA and CDR2 FQGNSA. CDR3 loop: CASSLGDRGSPLHF. The CDR3 coding sequence is TGTGCCAGCAGCTTAGGAGACAGGGGATCACCCCTCCACTTT.

The chain combines TRBV9 with TRBJ1-2; D is possibly TRBD1 (6 bases). The germline V gene encodes CDR1 SGDLS and CDR2 YYNGEE. This CDR3 contains 15 residues. Deletions cut 5 bases from V and 3 bases from J, with 17 bases between. CDR3 protein: CASRGPGGGDYGYTF. The CDR3 region has the DNA TGTGCCAGCAGGGGCCCCGGGGGGGGCGACTATGGCTACACCTTC.

The gene calls are TRBV7-8 and TRBJ2-1; D possibly corresponds to TRBD1 (6 bases). The CDR3 extends over 13 amino acids. Germline CDR1 is SGHVS and CDR2 is FQNEAQ. V shed 1 base and J shed 7 bases, with 8 bases lying between them. In DNA, the CDR3 is TGTGCCAGCAGCTTAGGGGGGCCGAATGAGCAGTTCTTC. Amino acid sequence: CASSLGGPNEQFF.

The rearrangement links TRBV10-3 to TRBJ1-2; TRBD1 matches at 8 bases. Germline CDR1 and CDR2: ENHRY and SYGVKD. CDR3 length equals 15 residues. After removal of 1 base from V and 4 bases from J, the junction contained 5 bases not matched to a gene. Written as DNA, the CDR3 is TGTGCCATCAGTGAGTTGCAGGGGGCGACCTATGGCTACACCTTC. Translating it yields CAISELQGATYGYTF.

The CDR3 nucleotides read TGTGCCAGCAGCTTAGAGGGGATTCAGCCCCAGCATTTT. Amino acids: CASSLEGIQPQHF. This chain connects TRBV7-2 to TRBJ1-5, with a possible D match to TRBD1 (5 bases). Per the germline V gene, CDR1 is SGHTA and CDR2 is FQGNSA. This CDR3 is 13 amino acids long. The V and J ends lost 1 base and 6 bases respectively, with 7 bases between them.

The DNA for the CDR3 is TGTGCCAGCAGTTACGCGGGGGGGAAGTACGAGCAGTACTTC. Encoded protein: CASSYAGGKYEQYF. The chain combines TRBV6-6 with TRBJ2-7, with 9 bases that match TRBD2. Germline CDR1 MNHNY, CDR2 SVGAGI (reference sequence). The length of the CDR3 is 14 residues. The junction had 3 bases not matched to a gene; V was cut back by 2 bases and J by 4 bases.

V gene TRBV18 combines with J gene TRBJ1-4; D is unclear. Trimming pared 3 bases from V and 3 bases from J, leaving 11 bases between. The length of the CDR3 is 15 residues. Germline V lookup: CDR1 KGHSH, CDR2 LQKENI. The CDR3 region has the DNA TGTGCCAGCTCACCTGCCGGGATATCTAATGAAAAACTGTTTTTT. It encodes CASSPAGISNEKLFF.

This sequence joins TRBV5-4 and TRBJ2-1; maybe TRBD2 (5 bases). Germline assignment: CDR1 SGHNT and CDR2 YYREEE (reference sequence). The V and J ends lost 0 bases and 4 bases respectively, with 11 bases between them. CDR3 size: 15 residues. CDR3: CASSLVGDRYNEQFF. In DNA, the CDR3 is TGTGCCAGCAGCTTGGTCGGGGATAGGTACAATGAGCAGTTCTTC.